This T cell receptor beta chain was recorded in a study of cytomegalovirus exposure and HLA in healthy donors. Whole-study context: The approximately 120 validation repertoires were reported in a later analysis to have been generated on the same platform as the approximately 700 first-cohort repertoires. Points from the study as a whole: Some public TCRs appeared in many individuals, while most sequences were rare. The study designated fewer than 200 TCR beta chains cytomegalovirus-associated.

The protocol was immunoSEQ multiplex PCR, while the TCRdb copy is restricted to in-frame clones and leaves out a portion. The table shows roughly 260,000 clones, with around 91% occurring only once. CDR3 length: 14 residues. Germline CDR1 is LNHDA and CDR2 is SQIVND (reference sequence). Trimming pared 7 bases from V and 5 bases from J, leaving 17 bases between. With regard to this clone: Its specificity is unknown.

The sequence derives from a woman aged 18 to 35 in good health and CMV-seronegative. Sample: PBMCs. This chain connects TRBV19 to TRBJ1-1, with D uncertain. CDR3 amino acids: CASTREGLRTEAFF. CDR3 nucleotides: TGTGCCAGTACGAGGGAGGGATTAAGGACTGAAGCTTTCTTT.